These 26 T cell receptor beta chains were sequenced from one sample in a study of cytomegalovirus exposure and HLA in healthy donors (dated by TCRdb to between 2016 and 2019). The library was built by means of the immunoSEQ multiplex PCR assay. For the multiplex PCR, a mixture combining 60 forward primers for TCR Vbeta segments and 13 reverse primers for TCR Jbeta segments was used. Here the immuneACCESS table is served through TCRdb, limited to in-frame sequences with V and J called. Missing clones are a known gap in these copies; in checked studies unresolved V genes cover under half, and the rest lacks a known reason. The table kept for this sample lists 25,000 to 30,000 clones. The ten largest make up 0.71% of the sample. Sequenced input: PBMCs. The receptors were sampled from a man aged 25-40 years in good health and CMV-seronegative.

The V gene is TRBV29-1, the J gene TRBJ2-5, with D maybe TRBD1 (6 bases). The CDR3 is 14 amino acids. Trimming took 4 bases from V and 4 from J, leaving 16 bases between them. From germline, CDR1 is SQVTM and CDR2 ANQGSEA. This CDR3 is CSVAPTGTRETQYF. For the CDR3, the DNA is TGCAGCGTTGCGCCAACAGGGACAAGAGAGACCCAGTACTTC.

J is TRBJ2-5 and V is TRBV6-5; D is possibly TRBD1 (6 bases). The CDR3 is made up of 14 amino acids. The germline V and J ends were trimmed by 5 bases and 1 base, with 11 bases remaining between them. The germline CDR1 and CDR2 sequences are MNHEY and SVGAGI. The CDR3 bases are TGTGCCAGCAGTCACACAGGGTTCCAAGAGACCCAGTACTTC. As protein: CASSHTGFQETQYF.

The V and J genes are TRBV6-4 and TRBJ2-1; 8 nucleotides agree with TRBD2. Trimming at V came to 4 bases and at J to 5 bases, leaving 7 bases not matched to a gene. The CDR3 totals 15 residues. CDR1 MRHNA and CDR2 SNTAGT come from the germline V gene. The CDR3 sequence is CASSGPAGAHNEQFF. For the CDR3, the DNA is TGTGCCAGCAGTGGGCCAGCGGGAGCTCACAATGAGCAGTTCTTC.

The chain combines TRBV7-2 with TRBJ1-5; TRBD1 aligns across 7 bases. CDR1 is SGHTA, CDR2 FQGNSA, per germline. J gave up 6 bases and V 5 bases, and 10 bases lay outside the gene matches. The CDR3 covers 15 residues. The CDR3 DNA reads TGTGCCAGCAGCCTACGGGTAGGGGGCATTCAGCCCCAGCATTTT. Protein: CASSLRVGGIQPQHF.

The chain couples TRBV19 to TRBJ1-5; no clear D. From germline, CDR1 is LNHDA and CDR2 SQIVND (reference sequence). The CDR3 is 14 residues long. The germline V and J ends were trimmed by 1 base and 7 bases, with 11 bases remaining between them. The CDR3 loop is CASSIVGTGQPQHF. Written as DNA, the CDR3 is TGTGCCAGTAGTATAGTGGGTACCGGGCAGCCCCAGCATTTT. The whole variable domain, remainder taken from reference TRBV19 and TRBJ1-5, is DGGITQSPKYLFRKEGQNVTLSCEQNLNHDAMYWYRQDPGQGLRLIYYSQIVNDFQKGDIAEGYSVSREKKESFPLTVTSAQKNPTAFYLCASSIVGTGQPQHFGDGTRLSIL.

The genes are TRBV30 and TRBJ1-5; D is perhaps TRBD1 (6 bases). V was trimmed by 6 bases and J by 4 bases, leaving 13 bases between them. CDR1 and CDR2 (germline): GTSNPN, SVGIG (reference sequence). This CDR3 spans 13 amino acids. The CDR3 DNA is TGTGCCTGCAGCCGGGACACTAATCAGCCCCAGCATTTT. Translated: CACSRDTNQPQHF.

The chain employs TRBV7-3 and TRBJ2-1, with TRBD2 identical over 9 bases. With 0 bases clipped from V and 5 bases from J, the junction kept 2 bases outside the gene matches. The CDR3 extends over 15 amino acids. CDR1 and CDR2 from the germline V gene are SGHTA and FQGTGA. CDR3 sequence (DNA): TGTGCCAGCAGCTTAACGCGGGGGGGCAACAATGAGCAGTTCTTC. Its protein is CASSLTRGGNNEQFF.

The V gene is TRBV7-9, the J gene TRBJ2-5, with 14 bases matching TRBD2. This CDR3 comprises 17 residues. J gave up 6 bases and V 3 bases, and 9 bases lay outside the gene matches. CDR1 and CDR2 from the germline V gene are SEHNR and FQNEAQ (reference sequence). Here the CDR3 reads CASSFGTSGGGRQTQYF. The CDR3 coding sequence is TGTGCCAGCAGCTTCGGGACTAGCGGGGGCGGGAGGCAGACCCAGTACTTC. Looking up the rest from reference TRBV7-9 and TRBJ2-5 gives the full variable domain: DTGVSQNPRHKITKRGQNVTFRCDPISEHNRLYWYRQTLGQGPEFLTYFQNEAQLEKSRLLSDRFSAERPKGSFSTLEIQRTEQGDSAMYLCASSFGTSGGGRQTQYFGPGTRLLVL.

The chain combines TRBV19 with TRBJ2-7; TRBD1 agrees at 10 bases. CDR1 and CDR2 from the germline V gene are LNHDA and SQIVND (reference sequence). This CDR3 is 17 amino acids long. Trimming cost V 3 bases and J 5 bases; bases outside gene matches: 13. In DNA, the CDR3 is TGTGCCAGTAGTATCGGCTTCTTTCGGGACAGGGGTAACGAGCAGTACTTC. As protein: CASSIGFFRDRGNEQYF.

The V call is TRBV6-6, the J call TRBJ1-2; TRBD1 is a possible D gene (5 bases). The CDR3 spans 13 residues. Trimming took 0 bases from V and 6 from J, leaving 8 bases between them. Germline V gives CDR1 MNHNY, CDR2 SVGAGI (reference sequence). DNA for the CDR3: TGTGCCAGCAGTTACTCGGGGGGGGATGGCTACACCTTC. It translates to CASSYSGGDGYTF.

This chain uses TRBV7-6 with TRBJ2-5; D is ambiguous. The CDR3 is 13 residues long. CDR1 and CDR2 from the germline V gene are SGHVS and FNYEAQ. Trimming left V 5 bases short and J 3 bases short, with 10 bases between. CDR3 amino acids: CASSLRLEETQYF. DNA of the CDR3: TGTGCCAGCAGCCTCAGACTGGAAGAGACCCAGTACTTC.

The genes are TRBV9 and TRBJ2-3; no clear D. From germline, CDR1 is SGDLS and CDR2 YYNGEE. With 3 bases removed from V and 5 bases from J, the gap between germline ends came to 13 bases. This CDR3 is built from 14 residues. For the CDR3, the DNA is TGTGCCAGCAGCGGACTCGCGCTACAAGATACGCAGTATTTT. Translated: CASSGLALQDTQYF.

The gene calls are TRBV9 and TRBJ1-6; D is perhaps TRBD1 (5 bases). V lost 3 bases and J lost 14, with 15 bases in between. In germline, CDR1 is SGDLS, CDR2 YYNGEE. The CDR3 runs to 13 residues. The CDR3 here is CASSGGASWTLHF. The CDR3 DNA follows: TGTGCCAGCAGCGGCGGGGCGTCTTGGACCCTCCACTTT.

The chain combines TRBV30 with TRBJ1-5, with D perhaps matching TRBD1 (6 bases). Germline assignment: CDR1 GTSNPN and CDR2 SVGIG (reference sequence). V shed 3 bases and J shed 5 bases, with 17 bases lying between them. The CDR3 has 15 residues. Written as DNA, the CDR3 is TGTGCCTGGAGCATCAGGGTGGGGGGGCATCAGCCCCAGCATTTT. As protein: CAWSIRVGGHQPQHF.

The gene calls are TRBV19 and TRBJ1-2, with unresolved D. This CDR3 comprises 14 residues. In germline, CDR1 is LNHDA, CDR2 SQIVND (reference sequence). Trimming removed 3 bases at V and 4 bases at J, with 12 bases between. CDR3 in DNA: TGTGCCAGTAGTATGGAGAGGGATGTCTATGGCTACACCTTC. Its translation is CASSMERDVYGYTF.

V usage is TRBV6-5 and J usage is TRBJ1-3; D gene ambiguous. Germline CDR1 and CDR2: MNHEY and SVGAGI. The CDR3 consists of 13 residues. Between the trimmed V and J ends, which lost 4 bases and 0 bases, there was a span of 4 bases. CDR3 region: CASSSVSGNTIYF. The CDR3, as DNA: TGTGCCAGCAGTTCCGTCTCTGGAAACACCATATATTTT.

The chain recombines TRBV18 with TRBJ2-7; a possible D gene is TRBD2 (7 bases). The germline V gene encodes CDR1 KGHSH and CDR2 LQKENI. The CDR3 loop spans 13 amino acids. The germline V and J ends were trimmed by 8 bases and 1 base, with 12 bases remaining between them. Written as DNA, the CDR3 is TGTGCCAGCCGGGGGGCAGGTTCCTACGAGCAGTACTTC. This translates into CASRGAGSYEQYF.

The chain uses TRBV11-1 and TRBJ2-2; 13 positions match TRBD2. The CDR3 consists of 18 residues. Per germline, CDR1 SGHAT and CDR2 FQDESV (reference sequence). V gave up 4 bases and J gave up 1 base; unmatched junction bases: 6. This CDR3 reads CASSSGLAGWLNTGELFF. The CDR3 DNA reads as TGTGCCAGCAGCTCGGGACTAGCGGGGTGGCTGAACACCGGGGAGCTGTTTTTT.

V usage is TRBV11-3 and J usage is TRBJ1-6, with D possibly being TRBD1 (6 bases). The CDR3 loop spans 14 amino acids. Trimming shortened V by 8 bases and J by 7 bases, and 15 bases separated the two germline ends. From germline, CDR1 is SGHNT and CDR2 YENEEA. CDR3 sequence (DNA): TGTGCCAGCGGTACTGTACAGGGCAATTCACCCCTCCACTTT. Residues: CASGTVQGNSPLHF. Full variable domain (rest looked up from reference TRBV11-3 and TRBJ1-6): EAGVVQSPRYKIIEKKQPVAFWCNPISGHNTLYWYLQNLGQGPELLIRYENEEAVDDSQLPKDRFSAERLKGVDSTLKIQPAELGDSAVYLCASGTVQGNSPLHFGNGTRLTVT.

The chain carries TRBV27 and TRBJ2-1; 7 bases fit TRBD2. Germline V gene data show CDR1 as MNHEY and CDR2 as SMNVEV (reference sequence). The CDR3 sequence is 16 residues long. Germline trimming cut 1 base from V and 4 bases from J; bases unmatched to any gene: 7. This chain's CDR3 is CASSLFLAGPYNEQFF. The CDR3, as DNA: TGTGCCAGCAGTTTATTTTTAGCGGGCCCATACAATGAGCAGTTCTTC.

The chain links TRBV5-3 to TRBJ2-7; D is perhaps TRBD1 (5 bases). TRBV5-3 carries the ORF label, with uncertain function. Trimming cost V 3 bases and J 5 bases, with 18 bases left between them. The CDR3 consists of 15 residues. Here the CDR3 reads CARSYPQGARDEQYF. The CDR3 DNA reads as TGTGCCAGAAGCTACCCCCAGGGCGCCCGGGACGAGCAGTACTTC.

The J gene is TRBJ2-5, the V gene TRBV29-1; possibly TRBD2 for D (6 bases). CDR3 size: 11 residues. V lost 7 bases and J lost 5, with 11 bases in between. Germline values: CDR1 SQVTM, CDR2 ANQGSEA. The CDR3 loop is CSGGEEETQYF. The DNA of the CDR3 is TGCAGCGGTGGGGAGGAGGAGACCCAGTACTTC.

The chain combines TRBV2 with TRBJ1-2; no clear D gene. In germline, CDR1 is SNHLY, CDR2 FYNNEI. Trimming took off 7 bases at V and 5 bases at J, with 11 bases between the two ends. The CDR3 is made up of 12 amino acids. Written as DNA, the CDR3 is TGTGCCAGCACCACGGTATGGTATGGCTACACCTTC. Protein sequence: CASTTVWYGYTF.

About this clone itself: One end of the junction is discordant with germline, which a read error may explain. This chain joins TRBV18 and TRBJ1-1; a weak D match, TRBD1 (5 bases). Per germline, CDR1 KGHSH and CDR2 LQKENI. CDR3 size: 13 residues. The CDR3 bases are TGTGCCAGCTCGCCACCGGGGCGCACTGAAGCTTTCTTT. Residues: CASSPPGRTEAFF.

Here the CDR3 DNA reads TGTGCCAGCAGTTCAGGACAGGGAGCAACTAATGAAAAACTGTTTTTT. This translates into CASSSGQGATNEKLFF. The chain employs TRBV6-5 and TRBJ1-4, with 8 bases matching TRBD1. There are 16 residues in the CDR3. V lost 4 bases and J lost 0; bases outside the gene matches: 4. Germline CDR1 reads MNHEY; CDR2 reads SVGAGI.

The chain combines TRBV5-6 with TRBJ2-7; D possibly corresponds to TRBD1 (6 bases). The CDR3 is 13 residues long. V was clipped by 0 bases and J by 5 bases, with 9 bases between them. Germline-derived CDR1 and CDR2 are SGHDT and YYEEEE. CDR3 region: CASSLGAGDEQYF. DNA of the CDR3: TGTGCCAGCAGCTTGGGTGCAGGGGACGAGCAGTACTTC.